A selection of T cell receptor beta chains follows, all from one sample in a study of T-cell memory formation after mild COVID-19. TCRdb analysed the 5' RACE reads with MiXCR anew, one entry per CDR3 protein. This repertoire shows under 250,000 distinct CDR3 sequences, roughly a tenth found once; its top ten account for approximately 3%. The material sequenced was PBMCs or a T cell subset sorted from them (not recorded which). These receptors all come from a man between 18 and 35 years old who had mild COVID-19 (a few samples of this study predate the infection). Cell type and time point are not known. Each CDR3 is given with its conserved first and last residue. D genes are given only for firm matches. Size values are once, few and many counts, or a class for expanded clones, and some rows have none.

D gene: NA
V gene: TRBV10-3
J gene: TRBJ2-3
clone size: few
CDR3 protein: CAIRRELTTDTQYF
CDR3 DNA: TGTGCCATCAGGCGGGAACTTACCACAGATACGCAGTATTTT

D gene: TRBD1
V gene: TRBV14
J gene: TRBJ1-2
clone size: NA
CDR3 protein: CASSQGQTGALDYTF
CDR3 DNA: TGTGCCAGCAGCCAAGGCCAGACAGGGGCCCTTGACTACACCTTC

D gene: NA
V gene: TRBV6-2/TRBV6-3
J gene: TRBJ1-4
clone size: few
CDR3 protein: CASSRTPSDSEELFF
CDR3 DNA: TGTGCCAGCAGCCGTACACCGTCGGACTCCGAAGAACTGTTTTTT

D gene: NA
V gene: TRBV2
J gene: TRBJ2-3
clone size: NA
CDR3 protein: CASSGGNKDTQYF
CDR3 DNA: TGTGCCAGCAGTGGTGGGAATAAAGATACGCAGTATTTT

D gene: TRBD1
V gene: TRBV6-2/TRBV6-3
J gene: TRBJ2-6
clone size: NA
CDR3 protein: CASSYSGQALRSGANVLTF
CDR3 DNA: TGTGCCAGCAGTTACTCCGGACAGGCACTTCGCTCTGGGGCCAACGTCCTGACTTTC

D gene: NA
V gene: TRBV20-1
J gene: TRBJ2-7
clone size: NA
CDR3 protein: CSAVRAYEQYF
CDR3 DNA: TGCAGTGCTGTGCGGGCCTACGAGCAGTACTTC

D gene: NA
V gene: TRBV30
J gene: TRBJ1-1
clone size: few
CDR3 protein: CAGGMNTEAFF
CDR3 DNA: TGTGCTGGAGGGATGAACACTGAAGCTTTCTTT

D gene: TRBD2
V gene: TRBV24-1
J gene: TRBJ2-5
clone size: many
CDR3 protein: CATSDLKRGGQETQYF
CDR3 DNA: TGTGCCACCAGTGATTTGAAGCGGGGGGGCCAAGAGACCCAGTACTTC

D gene: NA
V gene: TRBV5-1
J gene: TRBJ1-2
clone size: few
CDR3 protein: CASSNGTPRGYTF
CDR3 DNA: TGCGCCAGCTCGAACGGGACACCGCGTGGCTACACCTTC

D gene: NA
V gene: TRBV24-1
J gene: TRBJ1-1
clone size: NA
CDR3 protein: CATSDPAGTPEAFF
CDR3 DNA: TGTGCCACCAGTGACCCCGCCGGAACCCCTGAAGCTTTCTTT

D gene: TRBD1
V gene: TRBV20-1
J gene: TRBJ2-2
clone size: many
CDR3 protein: CSARAGTGGWNTGELFF
CDR3 DNA: TGCAGTGCTAGGGCCGGGACAGGGGGCTGGAACACCGGGGAGCTGTTTTTT

D gene: NA
V gene: TRBV15
J gene: TRBJ2-5
clone size: few
CDR3 protein: CATSRDEGRTLRGETQYF
CDR3 DNA: TGTGCCACCAGCAGAGATGAGGGGAGGACATTGAGGGGGGAGACCCAGTACTTC

D gene: TRBD2
V gene: TRBV28
J gene: TRBJ2-4
clone size: few
CDR3 protein: CASSFSYGGKAKNIQYF
CDR3 DNA: TGTGCCAGCAGTTTCTCATACGGGGGGAAGGCCAAAAACATTCAGTACTTC

D gene: NA
V gene: TRBV18
J gene: TRBJ2-7
clone size: NA
CDR3 protein: CASSPEGYEQYF
CDR3 DNA: TGTGCCAGCTCACCTGAGGGCTACGAGCAGTACTTC

D gene: NA
V gene: TRBV6-5
J gene: TRBJ2-7
clone size: many
CDR3 protein: CASSYTPRDEQYF
CDR3 DNA: TGTGCCAGCAGTTATACCCCGCGGGACGAGCAGTACTTC

D gene: NA
V gene: TRBV2
J gene: TRBJ2-1
clone size: few
CDR3 protein: CASSVGWGNEQFF
CDR3 DNA: TGTGCCAGCAGTGTAGGCTGGGGTAATGAGCAGTTCTTC

D gene: NA
V gene: TRBV6-2/TRBV6-3
J gene: TRBJ2-1
clone size: few
CDR3 protein: CASNRDHLPYNEQFF
CDR3 DNA: TGTGCCAGCAACAGGGACCACCTTCCCTACAATGAGCAGTTCTTC

D gene: NA
V gene: TRBV10-3
J gene: TRBJ2-4
clone size: NA
CDR3 protein: CAISEGQVEAKNIQYF
CDR3 DNA: TGTGCCATCAGTGAAGGGCAGGTTGAAGCCAAAAACATTCAGTACTTC

D gene: NA
V gene: TRBV12-3/TRBV12-4
J gene: TRBJ2-3
clone size: many
CDR3 protein: CASSDDRDTQYF
CDR3 DNA: TGTGCCAGCAGCGATGACAGGGATACGCAGTATTTT

D gene: NA
V gene: TRBV4-3
J gene: TRBJ1-2
clone size: NA
CDR3 protein: CASSQDVGWGYTF
CDR3 DNA: TGCGCCAGCAGCCAAGATGTGGGGTGGGGCTACACCTTC

D gene: NA
V gene: TRBV5-1
J gene: TRBJ2-3
clone size: NA
CDR3 protein: CASSSYGVAVDTQYF
CDR3 DNA: TGCGCCAGCAGCTCCTACGGGGTAGCGGTGGATACGCAGTATTTT

D gene: NA
V gene: TRBV15
J gene: TRBJ2-2
clone size: NA
CDR3 protein: CATSRDREWDGELFF
CDR3 DNA: TGTGCCACCAGCAGAGATCGAGAATGGGACGGGGAGCTGTTTTTT

D gene: NA
V gene: TRBV10-3
J gene: TRBJ2-3
clone size: NA
CDR3 protein: CAISGSTDTQYF
CDR3 DNA: TGTGCCATCAGTGGCAGCACAGATACGCAGTATTTT

D gene: NA
V gene: TRBV6-1
J gene: TRBJ2-3
clone size: few
CDR3 protein: CASPARGATDTQYF
CDR3 DNA: TGTGCCAGCCCCGCTAGAGGGGCTACAGATACGCAGTATTTT

D gene: NA
V gene: TRBV12-3/TRBV12-4
J gene: TRBJ2-5
clone size: NA
CDR3 protein: CASSPTRAGQETQYF
CDR3 DNA: TGTGCCAGCAGTCCAACCCGGGCGGGGCAAGAGACCCAGTACTTC

D gene: TRBD1
V gene: TRBV9
J gene: TRBJ2-3
clone size: NA
CDR3 protein: CASSVMGQGPDTQYF
CDR3 DNA: TGTGCCAGCAGCGTTATGGGACAGGGGCCAGATACGCAGTATTTT

D gene: TRBD2
V gene: TRBV4-3
J gene: TRBJ2-3
clone size: few
CDR3 protein: CASSQDPGTREPTDTQYF
CDR3 DNA: TGCGCCAGCAGCCAAGACCCCGGGACTAGAGAACCCACAGATACGCAGTATTTT

D gene: NA
V gene: TRBV4-2
J gene: TRBJ2-1
clone size: NA
CDR3 protein: CASSQEGSSEQFF
CDR3 DNA: TGTGCCAGCAGCCAAGAAGGGTCCAGTGAGCAGTTCTTC

D gene: NA
V gene: TRBV18
J gene: TRBJ2-3
clone size: NA
CDR3 protein: CASSPPLGSPDTQYF
CDR3 DNA: TGTGCCAGCTCACCCCCCCTTGGATCCCCAGATACGCAGTATTTT

D gene: TRBD1
V gene: TRBV6-6
J gene: TRBJ1-5
clone size: NA
CDR3 protein: CASSKSPGQGSQPQHF
CDR3 DNA: TGTGCCAGCAGCAAATCGCCGGGACAGGGGAGTCAGCCCCAGCATTTT

D gene: NA
V gene: TRBV6-5
J gene: TRBJ2-5
clone size: few
CDR3 protein: CASTGRNQETQYF
CDR3 DNA: TGTGCCAGCACGGGCAGAAACCAAGAGACCCAGTACTTC

D gene: TRBD1
V gene: TRBV11-3
J gene: TRBJ2-3
clone size: few
CDR3 protein: CASSFDRVSDTQYF
CDR3 DNA: TGTGCCAGCAGCTTTGACAGGGTATCAGATACGCAGTATTTT

D gene: TRBD1
V gene: TRBV20-1
J gene: TRBJ1-2
clone size: many
CDR3 protein: CSAPTFDRAYGYTF
CDR3 DNA: TGCAGTGCACCGACCTTTGACAGGGCCTATGGCTACACCTTC

D gene: TRBD2
V gene: TRBV29-1
J gene: TRBJ2-3
clone size: NA
CDR3 protein: CSATSGASTDTQYF
CDR3 DNA: TGCAGCGCAACTAGCGGGGCCAGCACAGATACGCAGTATTTT

D gene: NA
V gene: TRBV20-1
J gene: TRBJ2-1
clone size: few
CDR3 protein: CSASRQSSSYNEQFF
CDR3 DNA: TGCAGTGCTAGCCGTCAGTCGAGCTCCTACAATGAGCAGTTCTTC

D gene: NA
V gene: TRBV4-3
J gene: TRBJ2-4
clone size: few
CDR3 protein: CASSQSAVQGGIQYF
CDR3 DNA: TGCGCCAGCAGCCAATCAGCCGTTCAGGGTGGCATTCAGTACTTC

D gene: NA
V gene: TRBV20-1
J gene: TRBJ2-7
clone size: NA
CDR3 protein: CSARDRPGQFYEQYF
CDR3 DNA: TGCAGTGCTAGAGACCGACCCGGACAGTTCTACGAGCAGTACTTC